The clone carrying this T cell receptor (beta chain) was observed a handful of times. TCRdb itself ran the 5' RACE reads through MiXCR, one entry per CDR3 protein. The sample shows some 900,000 distinct CDR3 sequences, 9% to 15% of them seen only once. This entry belongs to a study of identical twins. Germline V gene data show CDR1 as SGHAT and CDR2 as FQDESV (reference sequence). With 5 bases removed from V and 4 bases from J, the gap between germline ends came to 24 bases. This CDR3 contains 19 residues. The sample was also reused in another study, on yellow fever vaccine responses in identical twins. That report adds: Twins' vaccine T cell response reportedly gave the appearance of partial convergence and partial personalization.

The receptor's source is a woman aged 18-29 years in good health. The rearrangement uses TRBV11-1 and TRBJ2-6; D is possibly TRBD2 (5 bases). Sequenced material: PBMCs. The CDR3 sequence: CASSPVVMGEVLGANVLTF. Written as DNA, the CDR3 is TGTGCCAGCAGCCCCGTCGTTATGGGAGAGGTGTTGGGGGCCAACGTCCTGACTTTC.